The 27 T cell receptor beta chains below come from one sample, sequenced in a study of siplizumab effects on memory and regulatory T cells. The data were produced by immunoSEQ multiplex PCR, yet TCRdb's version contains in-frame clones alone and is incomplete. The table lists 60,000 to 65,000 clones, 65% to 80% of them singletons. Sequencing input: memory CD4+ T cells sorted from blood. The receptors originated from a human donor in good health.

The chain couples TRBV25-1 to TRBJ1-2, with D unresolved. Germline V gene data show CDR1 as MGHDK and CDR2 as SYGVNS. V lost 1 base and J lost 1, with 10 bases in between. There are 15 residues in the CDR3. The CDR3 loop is CASSEFSGLNYGYTF. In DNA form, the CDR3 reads TGTGCCAGCAGTGAATTTTCGGGCCTTAACTATGGCTACACCTTC.

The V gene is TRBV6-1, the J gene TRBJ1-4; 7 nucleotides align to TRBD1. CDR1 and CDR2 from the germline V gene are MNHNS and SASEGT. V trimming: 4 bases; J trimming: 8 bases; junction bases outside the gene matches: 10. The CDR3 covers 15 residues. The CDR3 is CASSGQTGRGEKLFF. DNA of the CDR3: TGTGCCAGCAGTGGTCAGACAGGGCGGGGAGAAAAACTGTTTTTT.

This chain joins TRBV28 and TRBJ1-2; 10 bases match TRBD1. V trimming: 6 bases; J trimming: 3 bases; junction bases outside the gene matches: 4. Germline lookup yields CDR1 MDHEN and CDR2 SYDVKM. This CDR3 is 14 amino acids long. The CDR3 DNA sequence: TGTGCCAGCAGATGGACAGGGGGAGACTATGGCTACACCTTC. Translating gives CASRWTGGDYGYTF.

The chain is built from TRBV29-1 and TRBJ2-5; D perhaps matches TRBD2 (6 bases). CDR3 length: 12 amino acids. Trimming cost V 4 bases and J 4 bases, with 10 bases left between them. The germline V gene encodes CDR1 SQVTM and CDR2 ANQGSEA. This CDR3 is CSVVDSGETQYF. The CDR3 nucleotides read TGCAGCGTTGTCGATAGCGGAGAGACCCAGTACTTC.

CDR3 sequence reads: CASSSRGSGGDTIYF. DNA for the CDR3: TGTGCCAGCAGCTCCAGGGGGAGCGGCGGAGACACCATATATTTT. This sequence joins TRBV9 and TRBJ1-3; 7 bases align to TRBD1. This CDR3 has 15 amino acids. The V gene end was trimmed by 4 bases and the J gene end by 8 bases; junction bases not matched to a gene: 12. Looked up from germline, CDR1 is SGDLS and CDR2 is YYNGEE.

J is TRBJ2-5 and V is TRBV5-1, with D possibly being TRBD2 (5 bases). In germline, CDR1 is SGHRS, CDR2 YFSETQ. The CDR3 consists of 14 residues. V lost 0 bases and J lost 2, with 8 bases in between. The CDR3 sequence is CASSLGGRQETQYF. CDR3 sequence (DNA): TGCGCCAGCAGCTTGGGCGGGCGGCAAGAGACCCAGTACTTC.

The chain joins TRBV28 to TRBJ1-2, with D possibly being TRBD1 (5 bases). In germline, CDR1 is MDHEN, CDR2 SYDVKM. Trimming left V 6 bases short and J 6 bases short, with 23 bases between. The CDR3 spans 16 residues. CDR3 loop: CASSTGPQEIGNGYTF. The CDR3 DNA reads TGTGCCAGCAGCACCGGCCCACAGGAAATCGGGAATGGCTACACCTTC.

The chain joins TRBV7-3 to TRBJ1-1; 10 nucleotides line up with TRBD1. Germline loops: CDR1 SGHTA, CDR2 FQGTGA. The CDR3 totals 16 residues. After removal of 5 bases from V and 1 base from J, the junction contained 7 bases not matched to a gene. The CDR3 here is CASSARDRGWNTEAFF. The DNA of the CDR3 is TGTGCCAGCAGCGCCCGGGACAGGGGATGGAACACTGAAGCTTTCTTT. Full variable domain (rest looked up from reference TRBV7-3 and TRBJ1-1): GAGVSQTPSNKVTEKGKYVELRCDPISGHTALYWYRQSLGQGPEFLIYFQGTGAADDSGLPNDRFFAVRPEGSVSTLKIQRTERGDSAVYLCASSARDRGWNTEAFFGQGTRLTVV.

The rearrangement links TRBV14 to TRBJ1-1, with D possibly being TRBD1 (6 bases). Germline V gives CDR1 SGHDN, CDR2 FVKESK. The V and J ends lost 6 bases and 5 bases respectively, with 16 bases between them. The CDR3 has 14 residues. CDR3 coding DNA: TGTGCCAGCAGTCTCGAGGGAGGGGGGACTGAAGCTTTCTTT. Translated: CASSLEGGGTEAFF.

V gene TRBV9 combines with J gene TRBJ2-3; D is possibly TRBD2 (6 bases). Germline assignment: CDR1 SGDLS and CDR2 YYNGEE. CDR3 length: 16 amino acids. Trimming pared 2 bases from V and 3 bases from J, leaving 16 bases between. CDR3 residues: CASSVGGGTQTDTQYF. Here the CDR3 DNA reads TGTGCCAGCAGCGTTGGCGGCGGGACTCAGACAGATACGCAGTATTTT.

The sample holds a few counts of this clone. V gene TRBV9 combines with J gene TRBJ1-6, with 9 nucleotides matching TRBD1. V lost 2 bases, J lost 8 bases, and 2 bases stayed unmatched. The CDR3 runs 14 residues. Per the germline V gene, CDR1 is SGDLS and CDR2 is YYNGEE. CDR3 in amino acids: CASSVRQGDSPLHF. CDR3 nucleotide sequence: TGTGCCAGCAGCGTGAGACAGGGGGATTCACCCCTCCACTTT.

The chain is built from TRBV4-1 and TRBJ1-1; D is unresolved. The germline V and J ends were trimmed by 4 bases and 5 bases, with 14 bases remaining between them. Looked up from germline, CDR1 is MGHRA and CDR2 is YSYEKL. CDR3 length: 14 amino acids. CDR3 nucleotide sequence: TGCGCCAGCAGCCGAGGCCAGCAAGAAACTGAAGCTTTCTTT. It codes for CASSRGQQETEAFF.

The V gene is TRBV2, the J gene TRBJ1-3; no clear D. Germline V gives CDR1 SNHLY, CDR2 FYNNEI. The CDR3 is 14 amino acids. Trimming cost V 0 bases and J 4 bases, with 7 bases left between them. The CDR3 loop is CASSEAIRGNTIYF. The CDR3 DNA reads TGTGCCAGCAGTGAAGCTATTAGGGGAAACACCATATATTTT.

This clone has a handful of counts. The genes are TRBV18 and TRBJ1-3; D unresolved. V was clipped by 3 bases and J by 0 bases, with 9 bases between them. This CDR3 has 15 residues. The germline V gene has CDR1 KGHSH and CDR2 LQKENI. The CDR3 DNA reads TGTGCCAGCTCACCTTTGGCTTACTCTGGAAACACCATATATTTT. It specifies CASSPLAYSGNTIYF. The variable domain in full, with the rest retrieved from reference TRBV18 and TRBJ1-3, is NAGVMQNPRHLVRRRGQEARLRCSPMKGHSHVYWYRQLPEEGLKFMVYLQKENIIDESGMPKERFSAEFPKEGPSILRIQQVVRGDSAAYFCASSPLAYSGNTIYFGEGSWLTVV.

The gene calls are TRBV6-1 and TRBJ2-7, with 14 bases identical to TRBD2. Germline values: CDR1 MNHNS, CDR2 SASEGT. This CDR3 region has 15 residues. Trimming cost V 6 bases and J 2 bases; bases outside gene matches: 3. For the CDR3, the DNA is TGTGCCAGCAGCGGACTAGCGGGGGGCCCCTACGAGCAGTACTTC. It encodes CASSGLAGGPYEQYF.

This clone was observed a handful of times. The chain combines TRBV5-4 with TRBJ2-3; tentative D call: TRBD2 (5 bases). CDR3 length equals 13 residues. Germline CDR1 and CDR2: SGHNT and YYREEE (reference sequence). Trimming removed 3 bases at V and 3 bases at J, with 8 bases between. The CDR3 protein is CASSYRGTDTQYF. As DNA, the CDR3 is TGTGCCAGCAGCTACCGGGGTACAGATACGCAGTATTTT.

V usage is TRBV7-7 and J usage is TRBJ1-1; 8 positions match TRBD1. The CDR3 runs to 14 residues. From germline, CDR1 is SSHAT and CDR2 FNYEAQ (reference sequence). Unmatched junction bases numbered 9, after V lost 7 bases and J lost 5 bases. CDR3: CASTDADRATEAFF. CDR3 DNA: TGTGCCAGCACCGACGCGGACAGGGCGACTGAAGCTTTCTTT.

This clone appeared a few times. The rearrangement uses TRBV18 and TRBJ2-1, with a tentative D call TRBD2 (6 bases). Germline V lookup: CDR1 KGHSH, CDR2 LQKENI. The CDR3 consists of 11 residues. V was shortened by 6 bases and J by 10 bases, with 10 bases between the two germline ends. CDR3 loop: CASSGGGEQFF. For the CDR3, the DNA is TGTGCCAGCTCCGGCGGAGGGGAGCAGTTCTTC.

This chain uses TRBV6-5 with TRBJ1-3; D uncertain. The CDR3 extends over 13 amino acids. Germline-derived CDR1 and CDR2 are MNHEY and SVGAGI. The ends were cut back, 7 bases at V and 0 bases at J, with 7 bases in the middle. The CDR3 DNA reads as TGTGCCAGCAAGACCTTCTCTGGAAACACCATATATTTT. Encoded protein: CASKTFSGNTIYF.

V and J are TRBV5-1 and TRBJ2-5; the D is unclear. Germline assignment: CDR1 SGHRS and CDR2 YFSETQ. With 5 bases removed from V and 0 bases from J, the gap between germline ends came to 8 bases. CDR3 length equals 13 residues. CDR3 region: CASSPVYQETQYF. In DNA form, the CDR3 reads TGCGCCAGCAGTCCCGTGTACCAAGAGACCCAGTACTTC.

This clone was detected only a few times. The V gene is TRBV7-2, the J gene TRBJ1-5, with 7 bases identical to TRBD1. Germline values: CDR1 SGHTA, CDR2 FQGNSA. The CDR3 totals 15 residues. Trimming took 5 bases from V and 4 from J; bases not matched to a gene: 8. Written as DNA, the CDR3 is TGTGCCAGCAGCCCCGGGGACAGCGTAAATCAGCCCCAGCATTTT. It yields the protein CASSPGDSVNQPQHF.

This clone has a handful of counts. DNA of the CDR3: TGTGCCACCAGCGTGGTGACCCGGGAGACCCAGTACTTC. Translated, it gives CATSVVTRETQYF. V gene TRBV15 combines with J gene TRBJ2-5, with D unresolved. V was shortened by 5 bases and J by 5 bases, with 12 bases between the two germline ends. The CDR3 spans 13 residues. Germline lookup yields CDR1 LNHNV and CDR2 YYDKDF (reference sequence).

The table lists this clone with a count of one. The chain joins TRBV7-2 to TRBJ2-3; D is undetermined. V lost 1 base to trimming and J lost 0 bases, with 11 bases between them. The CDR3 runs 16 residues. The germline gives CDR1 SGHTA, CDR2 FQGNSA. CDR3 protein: CASSLGLYPSTDTQYF. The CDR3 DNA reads TGTGCCAGCAGCTTAGGACTTTACCCTAGCACAGATACGCAGTATTTT.

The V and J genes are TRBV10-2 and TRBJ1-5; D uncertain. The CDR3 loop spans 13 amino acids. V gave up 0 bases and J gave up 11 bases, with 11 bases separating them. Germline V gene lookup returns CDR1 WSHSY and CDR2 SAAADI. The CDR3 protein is CASSESTGGTQHF. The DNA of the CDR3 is TGCGCCAGCAGTGAGTCGACCGGTGGGACCCAGCATTTT.

The CDR3 bases are TGTGCCAGCACCCTGGAGGGACAGGGGGTCCCGCGATCCGCCGGAAACACCATATATTTT. Protein product: CASTLEGQGVPRSAGNTIYF. This chain links TRBV27 with TRBJ1-3; TRBD1 aligns across 11 bases. Germline V CDR1 and CDR2: MNHEY, SMNVEV (reference sequence). V lost 7 bases and J lost 4; bases outside the gene matches: 21. The CDR3 extends over 20 amino acids.

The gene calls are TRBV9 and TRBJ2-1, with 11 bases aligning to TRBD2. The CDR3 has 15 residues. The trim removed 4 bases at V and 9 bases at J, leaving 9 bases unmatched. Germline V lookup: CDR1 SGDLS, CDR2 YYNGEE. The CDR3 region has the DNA TGTGCCAGCAGCCTTGGGGTAGCGGGGGGGCTTGAGCAGTTCTTC. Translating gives CASSLGVAGGLEQFF.

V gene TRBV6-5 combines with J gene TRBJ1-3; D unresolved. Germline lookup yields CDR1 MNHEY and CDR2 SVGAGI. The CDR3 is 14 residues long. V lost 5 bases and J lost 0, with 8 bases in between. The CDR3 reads CASSQAYSGNTIYF. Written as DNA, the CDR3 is TGTGCCAGCAGTCAGGCGTACTCTGGAAACACCATATATTTT.